This T cell receptor beta chain was captured in a study of OX40 agonist ivuxolimab in advanced cancers. In the study overall: Hepatocellular carcinoma, melanoma, renal cell or head and neck cancer occurred in dose-escalation patients.

Assay: immunoSEQ multiplex PCR; the TCRdb copy retains only in-frame clones and omits some. Counted here are around 84,000 clones, around 84% occurring once; the ten biggest clones make up around 7.8%. CDR3 length: 15 amino acids. Losses at the gene ends were 4 bases for V and 6 bases for J; bases not matched to a gene: 12. CDR1 is LNHNV and CDR2 is YYDKDF in the germline V gene (reference sequence). Study findings and constraints: Researchers report that CD8+ T cells had, on average, more expanded clones than CD4+.

Concerning this clone: The target antigen is unknown.

Exclusion applied to patients with autoimmune disease history or systemic immunosuppression. This TCR derives from an adult with an advanced solid tumor such as melanoma, head and neck, liver or kidney cancer. The chain employs TRBV15 and TRBJ2-7, with 7 bases aligning to TRBD1. The sequences come from CD4+ or CD8+ T cells sorted from blood, collected in a trial of the OX40 agonist ivuxolimab. The CDR3, as DNA: TGTGCCACCAGCACCCCCCTCGGACAGGCGGCCGAGCAGTACTTC. Its translation is CATSTPLGQAAEQYF.